This TCR beta chain was observed in a study of blood T cell repertoires in COVID-19. Study at large: Nucleic acid was either cDNA or gDNA, and it came from T cells, B-cell-depleted T cells, or PBMCs.

The CDR3 spans 12 residues. Per the germline V gene, CDR1 is SQVTM and CDR2 is ANQGSEA. Trimming at V came to 5 bases and at J to 8 bases, leaving 6 bases not matched to a gene. Here immunoSEQ multiplex PCR was the method, and the copy in TCRdb shows in-frame clones only, minus some. The sample holds some 270,000 clones, around nine tenths seen once. V and J are TRBV29-1 and TRBJ1-1; 9 nucleotides align to TRBD1. The source is a woman aged 60 to 75 who had recovered from COVID-19. The material sequenced was peripheral blood. CDR3 in DNA: TGCAGCGTTCAAGGACAGGGGATGGAAGCTTTCTTT. Translated: CSVQGQGMEAFF.